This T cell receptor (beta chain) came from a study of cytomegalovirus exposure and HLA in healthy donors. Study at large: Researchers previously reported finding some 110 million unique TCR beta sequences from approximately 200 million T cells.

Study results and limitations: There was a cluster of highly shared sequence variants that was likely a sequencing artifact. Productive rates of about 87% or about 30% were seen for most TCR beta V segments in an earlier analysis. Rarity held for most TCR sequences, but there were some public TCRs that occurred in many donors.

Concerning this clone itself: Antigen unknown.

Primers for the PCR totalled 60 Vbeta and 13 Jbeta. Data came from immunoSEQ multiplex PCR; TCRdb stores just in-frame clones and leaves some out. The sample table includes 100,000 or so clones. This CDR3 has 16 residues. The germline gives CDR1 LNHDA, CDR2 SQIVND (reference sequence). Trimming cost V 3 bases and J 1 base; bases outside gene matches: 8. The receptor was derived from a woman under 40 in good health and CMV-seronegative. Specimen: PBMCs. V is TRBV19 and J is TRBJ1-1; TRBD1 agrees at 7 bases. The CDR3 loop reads CASSMGGNRGNTEAFF. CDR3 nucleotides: TGTGCCAGTAGTATGGGAGGCAACAGGGGGAACACTGAAGCTTTCTTT.